This TCR beta chain was recovered during a study of blood T cell repertoires in COVID-19. Study context: Sample material is recorded as cDNA or gDNA derived from T cells, B-cell-depleted T cells, or PBMCs.

As originally analysed: Researchers report that nucleated cell counts were estimated from reference gene primer amplification. This table comes from immunoSEQ multiplex PCR, and its TCRdb copy is limited to in-frame clones, with some not included. V and J calls and clone size are given by that table; D and trimming were obtained from the DNA. The sample has 290,000 or so clones, 80% to 85% seen once. The CDR3 is made up of 15 amino acids. Germline V gene sequence: CDR1 SGHNT, CDR2 YENEEA. Trimming removed 0 bases at V and 8 bases at J, with 13 bases between. Enrollees, roughly 18 to 90 years old, lived in some 24 US areas. Clinical history reported by participants formed the basis on which cohorts were assigned.

The sequenced sample consisted of PBMCs or T cells enriched from blood (not recorded which). The chain carries TRBV11-3 and TRBJ1-4, with D possibly matching TRBD1 (5 bases). The TCR comes from a man aged 35 to 55 who had been exposed to COVID-19. CDR3 protein: CASSLDPGNGEKLFF. CDR3 in DNA: TGTGCCAGCAGCTTAGATCCAGGGAATGGAGAAAAACTGTTTTTT.